Listed below are T cell receptor beta chains from one sample, sequenced in a study of graft-versus-host responses after intestinal transplantation. Profiling relied on immunoSEQ multiplex PCR, and the TCRdb table lists in-frame clones only, not all of them. The sample has just under 20,000 clones, approximately 70% seen once; the top ten hold around 8.2%. Here the sequenced sample was ileum tissue, taken approximately 20 days after intestinal transplant. These receptors originate from a human patient who received an intestinal transplant, so some T cells may come from the graft donor. Each CDR3 is given with its conserved first and last residue.

J gene | V gene | CDR3 protein
TRBJ1-4 | TRBV7-9 | CASSLKRGTGDEKLFF
TRBJ2-7 | TRBV18 | CASSPLFRSYEQYF
TRBJ2-7 | TRBV4-2 | CASSQVLAREQYF
TRBJ2-7 | TRBV7-6 | CASSFANPSGLYEQYF
TRBJ1-2 | TRBV2 | CASRSDRGPGYTF
TRBJ2-3 | TRBV23-1 | CASSQPTTAAESTDTQYF
TRBJ2-1 | TRBV6-5 | CASSYGGQGGNEQFF
TRBJ2-1 | TRBV6-5 | CASRWTSGGVSEQFF
TRBJ2-7 | TRBV11-2 | CASSVGLIRLAGESYEQYF
TRBJ1-6 | TRBV27 | CASSTDRGAPLHF
TRBJ2-1 | TRBV6-4 | CASSDGGVGEQFF
TRBJ2-3 | TRBV6-1 | CASSEQTTSTDTQYF
TRBJ2-1 | TRBV13 | CASSPRDRTYNEQFF
TRBJ2-7 | TRBV28 | CASIPRTGSYEQYF
TRBJ1-6 | TRBV5-6 | CASSLIFLWSSYNSPLHF
TRBJ1-5 | TRBV6-1 | CASMERVISQPQHF